These 32 T cell receptor beta chains came from one sample sequenced in a study of cytomegalovirus exposure and HLA in healthy donors. PCR employed 60 Vbeta and 13 Jbeta primers. Measured with immunoSEQ multiplex PCR; TCRdb has only the in-frame clones, and not every one. The table records some 200,000 clones, 76% of them present only once. The specimen was PBMCs. The origin of the receptors is a man aged 18-30 years in good health and CMV-seronegative.

This chain uses TRBV6-5 with TRBJ1-1, with D uncertain. CDR1 is MNHEY, CDR2 SVGAGI, per germline. The CDR3 is 15 residues long. V lost 1 base and J 4 bases, leaving 13 bases between the germline ends. This chain's CDR3 is CASSYFGGITTEAFF. The CDR3 region has the DNA TGTGCCAGCAGTTACTTCGGAGGGATAACCACTGAAGCTTTCTTT.

This clone appeared a few times. The chain joins TRBV19 to TRBJ2-5, with TRBD2 matching over 7 bases. With 1 base clipped from V and 5 bases from J, the junction kept 7 bases outside the gene matches. This CDR3 has 15 amino acids. The V gene's germline CDR1 is LNHDA and CDR2 SQIVND (reference sequence). The CDR3 DNA sequence: TGTGCCAGTAGTATAGGGGAGGGCCGCCCGGAGACCCAGTACTTC. As protein: CASSIGEGRPETQYF.

On this clone: Germline is not matched at one junction end, which may reflect a read error. This sequence joins TRBV7-9 and TRBJ2-5; 13 bases align to TRBD2. The CDR3 loop spans 16 amino acids. CDR1 is SEHNR, CDR2 FQNEAQ, per germline (reference sequence). CDR3 amino acids: CSSSSRLAGGRETQYF. Written as DNA, the CDR3 is TGTTCCAGCAGCTCCCGACTAGCGGGAGGCCGTGAGACCCAGTACTTC.

As concerns this clone: Additional DNA sequences in this sample encode the identical CDR3. The V and J genes are TRBV19 and TRBJ2-7, with 7 positions matching TRBD1. The length of the CDR3 is 14 residues. Trimming took 2 bases from V and 3 from J; bases not matched to a gene: 4. Per the germline V gene, CDR1 is LNHDA and CDR2 is SQIVND (reference sequence). CDR3 loop: CASSIQQGFYEQYF. CDR3 nucleotides: TGTGCCAGTAGTATACAACAGGGGTTCTACGAGCAGTACTTC. The whole variable domain, filled in from reference TRBV19 and TRBJ2-7, reads DGGITQSPKYLFRKEGQNVTLSCEQNLNHDAMYWYRQDPGQGLRLIYYSQIVNDFQKGDIAEGYSVSREKKESFPLTVTSAQKNPTAFYLCASSIQQGFYEQYFGPGTRLTVT.

The chain has TRBV9 and TRBJ2-1; 12 bases agree with TRBD1. The junction had 5 bases not matched to a gene; V was cut back by 0 bases and J by 7 bases. The CDR3 sequence is 16 residues long. Germline V gene data show CDR1 as SGDLS and CDR2 as YYNGEE. The CDR3 bases are TGTGCCAGCAGCGTAGACCCGGGACAGGGGGCGAATGAGCAGTTCTTC. Protein product: CASSVDPGQGANEQFF.

This clone was detected only once. V is TRBV2 and J is TRBJ2-5; possible D gene TRBD1, 6 bases. The ends were cut back, 2 bases at V and 5 bases at J, with 12 bases in the middle. This CDR3 has 14 amino acids. Germline V gene sequence: CDR1 SNHLY, CDR2 FYNNEI. The CDR3 DNA sequence: TGTGCCAGCAGTGAATGGGGACAATGGGAGACCCAGTACTTC. Amino acid sequence: CASSEWGQWETQYF.

This chain joins TRBV5-1 and TRBJ2-5, with D tentatively TRBD1 (5 bases). The ends were cut back, 4 bases at V and 4 bases at J, with 17 bases in the middle. The CDR3 covers 15 residues. The V gene's germline CDR1 is SGHRS and CDR2 YFSETQ. DNA of the CDR3: TGCGCCAGCAGCATACAGGACGGCGCCGGAGAGACCCAGTACTTC. This sequence encodes CASSIQDGAGETQYF.

This clone is a singleton in its sample. The rearrangement uses TRBV5-5 and TRBJ2-1; TRBD2 is a possible D gene (5 bases). V lost 4 bases to trimming and J lost 0 bases, with 17 bases between them. This CDR3 is built from 17 residues. Germline V lookup: CDR1 SGHKS, CDR2 YYEKEE (reference sequence). CDR3 DNA: TGTGCCAGCAGCCCGGGGAGTGGGTCTAGCTCCTACAATGAGCAGTTCTTC. The encoded protein is CASSPGSGSSSYNEQFF.

The V call is TRBV16, the J call TRBJ2-7; 11 positions agree with TRBD1. Germline loops: CDR1 KGHSY, CDR2 FQNENV. The CDR3 runs 14 residues. After removal of 4 bases from V and 2 bases from J, the junction contained 1 base not matched to a gene. The chain's CDR3 is CASSPGQGAYEQYF. The CDR3 nucleotides read TGTGCCAGCAGCCCGGGACAGGGGGCCTACGAGCAGTACTTC.

The J gene is TRBJ2-1, the V gene TRBV5-4, with 8 bases aligning to TRBD1. Per germline, CDR1 SGHNT and CDR2 YYREEE (reference sequence). The junction had 4 bases not matched to a gene; V was cut back by 5 bases and J by 0 bases. The CDR3 extends over 15 amino acids. CDR3 protein: CASSRQGSSYNEQFF. CDR3 nucleotide sequence: TGTGCCAGCAGTAGACAGGGGAGCTCCTACAATGAGCAGTTCTTC. Filled out from reference TRBV5-4 and TRBJ2-1, the complete variable domain reads ETGVTQSPTHLIKTRGQQVTLRCSSQSGHNTVSWYQQALGQGPQFIFQYYREEENGRGNFPPRFSGLQFPNYSSELNVNALELDDSALYLCASSRQGSSYNEQFFGPGTRLTVL.

This clone was detected only once. Within the sample, other DNA sequences also encode this same CDR3. The chain recombines TRBV6-5 with TRBJ1-5; unclear D gene. The CDR3 spans 13 residues. Between the trimmed V and J ends, which lost 3 bases and 1 base, there was a span of 4 bases. The germline V gene encodes CDR1 MNHEY and CDR2 SVGAGI. CDR3 nucleotides: TGTGCCAGCAGTTATCAAAGCAATCAGCCCCAGCATTTT. This encodes CASSYQSNQPQHF.

The rearrangement links TRBV6-5 to TRBJ2-7; 13 nucleotides line up with TRBD2. Germline V lookup: CDR1 MNHEY, CDR2 SVGAGI. V shed 4 bases, J shed 0 bases, and the junction held 3 bases outside the gene matches. The CDR3 runs 16 residues. The CDR3 nucleotides are TGTGCCAGCAGTTGGACTAGCGGGGGATACTCCTACGAGCAGTACTTC. Protein sequence: CASSWTSGGYSYEQYF.

This rearrangement joins TRBV28 to TRBJ1-2; D may be TRBD1 (6 bases). Germline V lookup: CDR1 MDHEN, CDR2 SYDVKM. Trimming cost V 6 bases and J 7 bases, with 9 bases left between them. This CDR3 comprises 11 residues. The CDR3 coding sequence is TGTGCCAGCAGCCAGGGGTTTGGCTACACCTTC. It specifies CASSQGFGYTF.

This clone has only a few counts. In DNA, the CDR3 is TGTGCCAGCTCAGGACTAGCGGGCTCCACCTACGAGCAGTACTTC. Protein product: CASSGLAGSTYEQYF. The chain couples TRBV18 to TRBJ2-7; 11 bases agree with TRBD2. Germline V CDR1 and CDR2: KGHSH, LQKENI. V lost 5 bases and J lost 2; bases outside the gene matches: 5. CDR3 length: 15 residues.

The chain joins TRBV6-5 to TRBJ2-3, with D possibly TRBD2 on 5 matching bases. The CDR3 is 16 residues long. Looked up from germline, CDR1 is MNHEY and CDR2 is SVGAGI. V was shortened by 3 bases and J by 2 bases, with 15 bases between the two germline ends. The CDR3 is CASSYPTGVNTDTQYF. In nucleotides, the CDR3 is TGTGCCAGCAGTTATCCTACCGGGGTCAACACAGATACGCAGTATTTT.

V gene TRBV2 combines with J gene TRBJ2-3, with TRBD2 identical over 10 bases. The CDR3 has 17 amino acids. Germline assignment: CDR1 SNHLY and CDR2 FYNNEI. V dropped 3 bases and J dropped 0; count of bases not matched to a gene: 6. CDR3 region: CASSDLAGESSTDTQYF. The CDR3 nucleotides are TGTGCCAGCAGTGATCTAGCGGGAGAGTCTAGCACAGATACGCAGTATTTT.

V usage is TRBV2 and J usage is TRBJ2-1, with D possibly TRBD1 on 7 matching bases. V dropped 5 bases and J dropped 7 bases, with 18 bases sitting between them. The CDR3 runs 15 residues. The V gene's germline CDR1 is SNHLY and CDR2 FYNNEI. Here the CDR3 DNA reads TGTGCCAGCAGTCGAAGGCAGGGGGGTGTTAATGAGCAGTTCTTC. Translated: CASSRRQGGVNEQFF.

V gene TRBV9 combines with J gene TRBJ1-5; possible D gene TRBD1, 6 bases. Per the germline V gene, CDR1 is SGDLS and CDR2 is YYNGEE. Trimming shortened V by 3 bases and J by 9 bases, and 13 bases separated the two germline ends. There are 13 residues in the CDR3. The CDR3 coding sequence is TGTGCCAGCAGCGCCGAAGGGACACCGCCCCAGCATTTT. Protein sequence: CASSAEGTPPQHF. The full variable domain, its missing parts supplied by reference TRBV9 and TRBJ1-5, is DSGVTQTPKHLITATGQRVTLRCSPRSGDLSVYWYQQSLDQGLQFLIQYYNGEERAKGNILERFSAQQFPDLHSELNLSSLELGDSALYFCASSAEGTPPQHFGDGTRLSIL.

This clone was observed a handful of times. The chain joins TRBV13 to TRBJ2-7, with D uncertain. V dropped 0 bases and J dropped 4 bases, with 7 bases sitting between them. The CDR3 totals 13 residues. Looked up from germline, CDR1 is PRHDT and CDR2 is FYEKMQ (reference sequence). In DNA form, the CDR3 reads TGTGCCAGCAGCTTAGGTCAGTTTTACGAGCAGTACTTC. Translation: CASSLGQFYEQYF.

The chain joins TRBV27 to TRBJ1-6; a possible D gene is TRBD1 (5 bases). Germline loops: CDR1 MNHEY, CDR2 SMNVEV (reference sequence). The CDR3 runs to 19 residues. The ends were cut back, 7 bases at V and 0 bases at J, with 22 bases in the middle. This CDR3 is CASKTNPGTALSYNSPLHF. In DNA form, the CDR3 reads TGTGCCAGCAAAACGAACCCGGGGACTGCGCTCTCCTATAATTCACCCCTCCACTTT.

This chain joins TRBV28 and TRBJ1-2, with D maybe TRBD1 (5 bases). The CDR3 is 12 residues long. With 11 bases removed from V and 8 bases from J, the gap between germline ends came to 18 bases. Germline V gene sequence: CDR1 MDHEN, CDR2 SYDVKM. The CDR3, as DNA: TGTGCCGGGGTGGGGCGTCGTCGAGGCTACACCTTC. It codes for CAGVGRRRGYTF.

The rearrangement joins TRBV18 to TRBJ1-1; possibly TRBD1 for D (6 bases). This CDR3 is built from 19 residues. V was pared by 3 bases and J by 1 base, with 24 bases between. Germline V gene data show CDR1 as KGHSH and CDR2 as LQKENI. The CDR3 nucleotides read TGTGCCAGCTCACCGGAAGACGGACAGATCCCTTTCCCGAACACTGAAGCTTTCTTT. As protein: CASSPEDGQIPFPNTEAFF.

J is TRBJ2-5 and V is TRBV2, with D hard to call. Gene TRBJ2-7 matches the end of the DNA better, so the J call may be wrong. The CDR3 sequence is 15 residues long. CDR1 SNHLY and CDR2 FYNNEI come from the germline V gene. The CDR3 DNA is TGTGCCAGCAGTGAAATGGTAATAAGCTCCTACGAGCAGTACTTC. Its translation is CASSEMVISSYEQYF.

Here the CDR3 reads CASSFSGFAEAFF. The CDR3 coding sequence is TGTGCCAGCAGCTTCTCAGGGTTCGCTGAAGCTTTCTTT. The chain uses TRBV7-9 and TRBJ1-1; the D gene is possibly TRBD1 (5 bases). CDR1 is SEHNR, CDR2 FQNEAQ, per germline (reference sequence). The ends were cut back, 3 bases at V and 6 bases at J, with 11 bases in the middle. The length of the CDR3 is 13 residues.

The chain recombines TRBV19 with TRBJ1-2; D is ambiguous. The CDR3 loop spans 15 amino acids. The germline gives CDR1 LNHDA, CDR2 SQIVND (reference sequence). The V and J ends lost 6 bases and 1 base respectively, with 15 bases between them. CDR3 sequence reads: CASSPPQTYNYGYTF. The CDR3 region has the DNA TGTGCCAGTAGCCCTCCTCAAACCTATAACTATGGCTACACCTTC.

The chain has TRBV2 and TRBJ1-2; unclear D gene. The ends were cut back, 3 bases at V and 4 bases at J, with 9 bases in the middle. Germline CDR1 is SNHLY and CDR2 is FYNNEI. This CDR3 is built from 13 residues. The DNA for the CDR3 is TGTGCCAGCAGTGAGCGGAAACCCTATGGCTACACCTTC. It encodes CASSERKPYGYTF.

This clone was seen only once. The J gene is TRBJ2-5, the V gene TRBV9; D perhaps matches TRBD2 (5 bases). CDR3 length equals 14 residues. Germline CDR1 SGDLS, CDR2 YYNGEE. V lost 0 bases, J lost 5 bases, and 11 bases lay in between. CDR3: CASSVEAVRETQYF. For the CDR3, the DNA is TGTGCCAGCAGCGTAGAAGCGGTGCGGGAGACCCAGTACTTC.

This clone was found once. The CDR3 spells CASSRARTSTDTQYF. The DNA for the CDR3 is TGCGCCAGCAGCCGAGCCCGGACTAGCACAGATACGCAGTATTTT. This chain joins TRBV4-1 and TRBJ2-3; D is possibly TRBD2 (5 bases). The length of the CDR3 is 15 residues. V was shortened by 4 bases and J by 0 bases, with 11 bases between the two germline ends. The germline V gene has CDR1 MGHRA and CDR2 YSYEKL.

V and J are TRBV14 and TRBJ2-3; 12 nucleotides align to TRBD2. V was pared by 4 bases and J by 14 bases, with 7 bases of the junction left unmatched. The CDR3 runs to 13 residues. Germline loops: CDR1 SGHDN, CDR2 FVKESK. The CDR3 bases are TGTGCCAGCAGCCGATCGACTAGCGGGAGACTGTATTTT. Its protein is CASSRSTSGRLYF. Supplemented by reference TRBV14 and TRBJ2-3, the full variable domain reads EAGVTQFPSHSVIEKGQTVTLRCDPISGHDNLYWYRRVMGKEIKFLLHFVKESKQDESGMPNNRFLAERTGGTYSTLKVQPAELEDSGVYFCASSRSTSGRLYFGPGTRLTVL.

This clone has only one observation. This sequence joins TRBV11-2 and TRBJ1-1, with D tentatively TRBD1 (6 bases). Germline-derived CDR1 and CDR2 are SGHAT and FQNNGV. This CDR3 contains 14 residues. V was pared by 3 bases and J by 5 bases, with 13 bases between. The CDR3 spells CASSFATGFTEAFF. The CDR3 DNA follows: TGTGCCAGCAGCTTCGCAACAGGGTTTACTGAAGCTTTCTTT. The entire variable domain, with the rest obtained from reference TRBV11-2 and TRBJ1-1, is as follows: EAGVAQSPRYKIIEKRQSVAFWCNPISGHATLYWYQQILGQGPKLLIQFQNNGVVDDSQLPKDRFSAERLKGVDSTLKIQPAKLEDSAVYLCASSFATGFTEAFFGQGTRLTVV.

This clone came up once. Here the CDR3 reads CASRSPGTWTNTEAFF. The CDR3 DNA reads as TGTGCCAGCAGGTCGCCCGGGACATGGACAAACACTGAAGCTTTCTTT. The rearrangement links TRBV7-9 to TRBJ1-1; a weak D match, TRBD1 (6 bases). V gave up 6 bases and J gave up 2 bases, with 19 bases separating them. Germline loops: CDR1 SEHNR, CDR2 FQNEAQ (reference sequence). This CDR3 has 16 amino acids.

This chain joins TRBV5-1 and TRBJ2-3; D not certain. Germline CDR1 reads SGHRS; CDR2 reads YFSETQ. This CDR3 comprises 15 residues. Trimming shortened V by 0 bases and J by 5 bases, and 13 bases separated the two germline ends. CDR3 DNA: TGCGCCAGCAGCTTGGCCCTGCAGGCAGGAGATACGCAGTATTTT. This translates into CASSLALQAGDTQYF.